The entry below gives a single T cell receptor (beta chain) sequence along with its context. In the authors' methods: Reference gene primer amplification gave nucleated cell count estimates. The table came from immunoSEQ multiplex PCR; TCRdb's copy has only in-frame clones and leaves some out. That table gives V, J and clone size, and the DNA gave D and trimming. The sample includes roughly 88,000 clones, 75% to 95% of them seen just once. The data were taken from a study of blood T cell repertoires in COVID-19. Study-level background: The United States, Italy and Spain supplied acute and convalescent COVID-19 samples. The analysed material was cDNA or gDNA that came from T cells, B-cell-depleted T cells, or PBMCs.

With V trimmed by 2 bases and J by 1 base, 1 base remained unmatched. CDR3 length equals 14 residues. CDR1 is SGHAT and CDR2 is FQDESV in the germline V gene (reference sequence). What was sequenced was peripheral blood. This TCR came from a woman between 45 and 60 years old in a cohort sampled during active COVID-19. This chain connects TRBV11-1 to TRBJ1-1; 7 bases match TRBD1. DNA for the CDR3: TGTGCCAGCAGCTTACACAGGGGGAACACTGAAGCTTTCTTT. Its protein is CASSLHRGNTEAFF.